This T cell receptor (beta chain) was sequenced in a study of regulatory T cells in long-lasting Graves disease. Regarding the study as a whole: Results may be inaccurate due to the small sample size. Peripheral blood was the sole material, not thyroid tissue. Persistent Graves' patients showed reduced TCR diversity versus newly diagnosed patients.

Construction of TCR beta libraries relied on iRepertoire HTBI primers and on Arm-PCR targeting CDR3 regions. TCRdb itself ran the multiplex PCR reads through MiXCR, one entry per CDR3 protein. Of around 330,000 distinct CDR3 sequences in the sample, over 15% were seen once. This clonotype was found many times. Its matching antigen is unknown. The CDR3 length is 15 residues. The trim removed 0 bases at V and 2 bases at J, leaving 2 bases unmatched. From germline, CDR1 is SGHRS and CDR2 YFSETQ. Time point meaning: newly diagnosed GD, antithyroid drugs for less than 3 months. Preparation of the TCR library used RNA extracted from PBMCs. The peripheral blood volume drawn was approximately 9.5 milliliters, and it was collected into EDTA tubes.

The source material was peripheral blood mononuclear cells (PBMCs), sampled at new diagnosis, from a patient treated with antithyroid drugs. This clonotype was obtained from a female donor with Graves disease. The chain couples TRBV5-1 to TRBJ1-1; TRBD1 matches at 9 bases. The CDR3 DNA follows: TGCGCCAGCAGCTTGGCAACAGGGGGCAACACTGAAGCTTTCTTT. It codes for CASSLATGGNTEAFF.